This paragraph reports one TCR beta chain. The data were obtained in a study of blood T cell repertoires in COVID-19. On the study more broadly: COVID-19 samples, acute and convalescent, were from the United States, Italy and Spain. T cells, B-cell-depleted T cells, or PBMCs supplied cDNA or gDNA.

The length of the CDR3 is 19 residues. Germline CDR1 is SGHTA and CDR2 is FQGNSA. Trimming shortened V by 2 bases and J by 3 bases, and 23 bases separated the two germline ends. The method was immunoSEQ multiplex PCR; TCRdb's version includes in-frame clones alone and lacks a portion of them. The data hold around 320,000 clones, with 75% to 85% observed a single time. The sample taken for sequencing was peripheral blood. The J gene is TRBJ2-1, the V gene TRBV7-2; D is unresolved. The TCR comes from a human donor in a cohort sampled during active COVID-19. The CDR3 protein is CASSLFPRLRVEIYNEQFF. DNA of the CDR3: TGTGCCAGCAGCTTATTCCCTCGTCTTCGGGTAGAAATCTACAATGAGCAGTTCTTC.